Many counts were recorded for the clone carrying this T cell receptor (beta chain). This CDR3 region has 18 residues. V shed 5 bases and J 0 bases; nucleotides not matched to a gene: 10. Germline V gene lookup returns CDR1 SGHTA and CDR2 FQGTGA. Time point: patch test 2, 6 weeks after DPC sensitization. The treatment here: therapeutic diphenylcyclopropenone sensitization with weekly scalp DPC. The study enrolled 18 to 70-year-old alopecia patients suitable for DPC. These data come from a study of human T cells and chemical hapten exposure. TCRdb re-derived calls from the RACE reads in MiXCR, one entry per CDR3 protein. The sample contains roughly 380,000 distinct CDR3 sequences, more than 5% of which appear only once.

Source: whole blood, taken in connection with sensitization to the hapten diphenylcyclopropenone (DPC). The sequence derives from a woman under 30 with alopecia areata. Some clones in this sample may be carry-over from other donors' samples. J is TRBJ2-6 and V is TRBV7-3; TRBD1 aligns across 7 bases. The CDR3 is CASSVTGTANSGANVLTF. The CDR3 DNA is TGTGCCAGCAGCGTCACCGGGACAGCTAACTCTGGGGCCAACGTCCTGACTTTC.